What follows is one T cell receptor beta chain and its context. This sample is part of a study of blood T cell repertoires in COVID-19. Study in general: Donors in the United States, Italy and Spain gave samples during acute or convalescent COVID-19. The cDNA or gDNA used as material had been derived from T cells, B-cell-depleted T cells, or PBMCs.

The length of the CDR3 is 16 residues. Trimming pared 0 bases from V and 0 bases from J, leaving 12 bases between. CDR1 and CDR2 from the germline V gene are LGHNA and YSLEER. As processed by the authors: Quantification of nucleated cells was approximated via reference gene primer amplification. Libraries were prepared by immunoSEQ multiplex PCR; TCRdb keeps only in-frame clonotypes and omits some of them. D and trimming come from the DNA, and the V and J calls and clone size come from that table. The table shows some 190,000 clones, with approximately 85% occurring only once. The genes are TRBV4-3 and TRBJ2-7; no definite D call. Sequenced sample: peripheral blood. The clonotype was recovered from a man aged 55 to 70 with acute or convalescent COVID-19. The CDR3 DNA sequence: TGCGCCAGCAGCCAAGATTTGGTCTCAGACTCCTACGAGCAGTACTTC. Amino acid sequence: CASSQDLVSDSYEQYF.